The 30 T cell receptor beta chains below were found in one sample sequenced in a study of CD8 T cells in ankylosing spondylitis. TCRdb re-called the 5' RACE reads with MiXCR, one entry per CDR3 protein. The sample has 150,000 to 200,000 distinct CDR3 sequences, 11% seen once; the top ten hold approximately 32%. The sequenced sample was blood, either unsorted or a sorted T cell fraction (not recorded which). The receptor source for this set is a male donor with ankylosing spondylitis or in good health (not recorded which).

V and J are TRBV27 and TRBJ2-7, with 9 bases lining up with TRBD1. The germline CDR1 and CDR2 sequences are MNHEY and SMNVEV (reference sequence). The CDR3 covers 14 residues. Losses at the gene ends were 3 bases for V and 6 bases for J; bases not matched to a gene: 6. The CDR3 loop is CASSLGQGVLEQYF. DNA for the CDR3: TGTGCCAGCAGTTTGGGACAGGGAGTGCTCGAGCAGTACTTC.

This clonotype was observed many times. This sequence joins TRBV29-1 and TRBJ2-5; D is uncertain. This CDR3 has 15 residues. Trimming took off 0 bases at V and 2 bases at J, with 13 bases between the two ends. CDR1 is SQVTM, CDR2 ANQGSEA, per germline. CDR3 nucleotide sequence: TGCAGCGTTGAAGATCTCTACAGCCAACAAGAGACCCAGTACTTC. It specifies CSVEDLYSQQETQYF.

Ten or more counts support this clonotype. The chain links TRBV5-1 to TRBJ1-1, with 10 bases matching TRBD1. This CDR3 comprises 16 residues. The V and J ends lost 7 bases and 1 base, in that order; junction bases with no gene match: 10. Germline V gene lookup returns CDR1 SGHRS and CDR2 YFSETQ. CDR3 coding DNA: TGCGCCAGCCAAGCTATGGACAGGGGGTCGAACACTGAAGCTTTCTTT. Protein product: CASQAMDRGSNTEAFF.

There are a few counts of this clonotype. The chain carries TRBV20-1 and TRBJ2-7; 12 bases agree with TRBD1. The CDR3 spans 14 residues. The germline gives CDR1 DFQATT, CDR2 SNEGSKA (reference sequence). V shed 6 bases and J 3 bases; nucleotides not matched to a gene: 6. CDR3 bases: TGCAGTGCGGTTGGGACAGGGGGCTTCTACGAGCAGTACTTC. Residues: CSAVGTGGFYEQYF.

This clonotype appeared a few times. V usage is TRBV20-1 and J usage is TRBJ2-7; 9 positions agree with TRBD1. V lost 7 bases to trimming and J lost 4 bases; unmatched junction nucleotides: 14. The CDR3 totals 15 residues. Per germline, CDR1 DFQATT and CDR2 SNEGSKA (reference sequence). CDR3 sequence (DNA): TGCAGTGTTGGCGCCTGGGACAGGGTCCTATACGAGCAGTACTTC. This gives the protein CSVGAWDRVLYEQYF.

This clonotype was observed many times. V and J are TRBV24-1 and TRBJ1-1; 8 nucleotides agree with TRBD1. The CDR3 totals 13 residues. Trimming removed 8 bases from V and 5 bases from J; junction bases left unmatched: 6. The germline CDR1 and CDR2 sequences are KGHDR and SFDVKD. The DNA for the CDR3 is TGTGCCACCACCGGACGACAGGGGACTGAAGCTTTCTTT. As protein: CATTGRQGTEAFF.

This clonotype came up many times. The chain links TRBV7-6 to TRBJ2-7, with 7 positions matching TRBD1. The CDR3 has 15 residues. CDR1 and CDR2 from the germline V gene are SGHVS and FNYEAQ. The V and J ends lost 1 base and 7 bases, in that order; junction bases with no gene match: 10. CDR3 sequence (DNA): TGTGCCAGCAGCTTAGGAGGACAGGTCTTGGAGGAGCAGTACTTC. Its protein is CASSLGGQVLEEQYF.

This clonotype came up many times. This chain links TRBV6-5 with TRBJ2-5; 7 nucleotides match TRBD2. CDR3 size: 15 residues. After removal of 3 bases from V and 4 bases from J, the junction contained 8 bases not matched to a gene. Germline-derived CDR1 and CDR2 are MNHEY and SVGAGI. Written as DNA, the CDR3 is TGTGCCAGCAGTTATCTGGGGGGGGGTCGAGAGACCCAGTACTTC. This encodes CASSYLGGGRETQYF.

At least ten counts were recorded for this clonotype. The rearrangement links TRBV5-1 to TRBJ2-1, with 9 bases matching TRBD2. V lost 4 bases and J lost 14; bases outside the gene matches: 10. This CDR3 spans 13 amino acids. In germline, CDR1 is SGHRS, CDR2 YFSETQ. The CDR3, as DNA: TGCGCCAGCAGCGAGATAGCGGGAGAGAGTAAGTTCTTC. It is translated as CASSEIAGESKFF.

This clonotype was recorded at least ten times. The V gene is TRBV5-1, the J gene TRBJ2-7, with 9 bases aligning to TRBD2. This CDR3 has 15 residues. Trimming removed 5 bases from V and 3 bases from J; junction bases left unmatched: 9. CDR1 is SGHRS and CDR2 is YFSETQ in the germline V gene. CDR3 sequence: CASRKIAGEGYEQYF. CDR3 nucleotides: TGCGCCAGCAGGAAAATAGCGGGAGAAGGCTACGAGCAGTACTTC.

This clonotype was seen many times. This chain joins TRBV20-1 and TRBJ1-1; D is unclear. Germline values: CDR1 DFQATT, CDR2 SNEGSKA (reference sequence). V was cut by 3 bases and J by 2 bases, with 10 bases left in between. The CDR3 sequence is 13 residues long. CDR3 DNA sequence: TGCAGTGCTAGCTACAGTCCTAACACTGAAGCTTTCTTT. Its protein is CSASYSPNTEAFF.

This clonotype was seen a few times. The chain employs TRBV7-2 and TRBJ1-5, with a possible D match to TRBD1 (6 bases). Trimming stripped 5 bases from V and 3 bases from J, with 17 bases between. CDR3 size: 16 residues. Germline assignment: CDR1 SGHTA and CDR2 FQGNSA. CDR3 nucleotides: TGTGCCAGCAGCCCCAGACAGGCCGATTTCAATCAGCCCCAGCATTTT. Its translation is CASSPRQADFNQPQHF.

V usage is TRBV12-3 or TRBV12-4 and J usage is TRBJ2-2; TRBD2 aligns across 9 bases. The CDR3 contains 15 residues. After removal of 5 bases from V and 8 bases from J, the junction contained 9 bases not matched to a gene. CDR3 amino acids: CASSTWDLAGGELFF. The DNA for the CDR3 is TGTGCCAGCAGTACCTGGGACCTAGCGGGGGGGGAGCTGTTTTTT.

At least ten counts were recorded for this clonotype. The chain couples TRBV20-1 to TRBJ2-7, with D perhaps TRBD2 (5 bases). Germline loops: CDR1 DFQATT, CDR2 SNEGSKA (reference sequence). V was cut by 6 bases and J by 3 bases, with 12 bases left in between. This CDR3 region has 12 residues. The CDR3 loop is CSAIVAGYEQYF. In nucleotides, the CDR3 is TGCAGTGCCATTGTGGCGGGCTACGAGCAGTACTTC.

This clonotype appeared many times. The chain links TRBV10-3 to TRBJ2-2; D is unresolved. The V gene lost 0 bases and the J gene lost 2 bases, with 1 base spanning the gap. The CDR3 spans 13 residues. Germline values: CDR1 ENHRY, CDR2 SYGVKD. DNA for the CDR3: TGTGCCATCAGTGAGTCTAACACCGGGGAGCTGTTTTTT. This translates into CAISESNTGELFF.

The sample holds many counts of this clonotype. The chain links TRBV7-2 to TRBJ2-2, with a weak D call TRBD1 (6 bases). The germline CDR1 and CDR2 sequences are SGHTA and FQGNSA. CDR3 length: 14 residues. The V end lost 3 bases, the J end lost 6 bases, and 11 bases lay between the germline ends. Here the CDR3 DNA reads TGTGCCAGCAGCTTTCTAGGGGGATCCGGGGAGCTGTTTTTT. Protein product: CASSFLGGSGELFF.

This clonotype was seen many times. The chain has TRBV12-3 or TRBV12-4 and TRBJ2-3; D is undetermined. The V and J ends lost 7 bases and 3 bases respectively, with 20 bases between them. This CDR3 spans 16 amino acids. CDR3 amino acids: CASTPNSGEETDTQYF. In DNA form, the CDR3 reads TGTGCCAGCACCCCAAACAGTGGGGAAGAAACAGATACGCAGTATTTT.

This clonotype showed up many times. This chain joins TRBV20-1 and TRBJ2-5; the match to TRBD2 covers 7 bases. V was clipped by 5 bases and J by 5 bases; unmatched bases: 5. The length of the CDR3 is 12 residues. Germline CDR1 is DFQATT and CDR2 is SNEGSKA (reference sequence). The CDR3 DNA follows: TGCAGTGCTCGGACTAGTTCTGAGACCCAGTACTTC. This sequence encodes CSARTSSETQYF.

As DNA, the CDR3 is TGCGCCAGCAGCCAAGATTCCATCTCCTCGACGCAGTATTTT. Its protein product is CASSQDSISSTQYF. V and J are TRBV4-1 and TRBJ2-3; D unclear. V was clipped by 0 bases and J by 9 bases, with 13 bases between them. The length of the CDR3 is 14 residues. In germline, CDR1 is MGHRA, CDR2 YSYEKL.

CDR3 residues: CASSFDFTDTQYF. As DNA, the CDR3 is TGTGCCAGCAGCTTCGACTTCACAGATACGCAGTATTTT. The chain couples TRBV11-3 to TRBJ2-3; D unclear. From germline, CDR1 is SGHNT and CDR2 YENEEA. CDR3 length: 13 residues. Trimming took 3 bases from V and 2 from J, leaving 6 bases between them.

This clonotype was observed a handful of times. This chain links TRBV12-3 or TRBV12-4 with TRBJ2-5; 7 bases are shared with TRBD1. V gave up 7 bases and J gave up 2 bases; unmatched junction bases: 7. This CDR3 is built from 14 residues. CDR3 region: CASTRGRGQETQYF. CDR3 coding DNA: TGTGCCAGCACCCGCGGCAGGGGGCAAGAGACCCAGTACTTC.

This clonotype showed up many times. V and J are TRBV6-2 or TRBV6-3 and TRBJ2-1; D may be TRBD1 (6 bases). The V gene's germline CDR1 is MNHEY and CDR2 SVGEGT. This CDR3 region has 13 residues. V was cut by 5 bases and J by 10 bases, with 15 bases left in between. As DNA, the CDR3 is TGTGCCAGCAGTCCGGGACATCTCAACGAGCAGTTCTTC. Protein: CASSPGHLNEQFF.

The CDR3 sequence: CASSSPTQPRSYNEQFF. The CDR3 DNA reads TGCGCCAGCAGCTCACCGACTCAACCCAGGTCCTACAATGAGCAGTTCTTC. The chain has TRBV5-1 and TRBJ2-1; D is unresolved. Germline-derived CDR1 and CDR2 are SGHRS and YFSETQ. The CDR3 consists of 17 residues. Trimming pared 3 bases from V and 1 base from J, leaving 17 bases between.

Ten or more counts support this clonotype. The J gene is TRBJ1-3, the V gene TRBV5-5; D remains ambiguous. CDR3 length equals 18 residues. Trimming removed 1 base from V and 0 bases from J, with 17 bases in between. From germline, CDR1 is SGHKS and CDR2 YYEKEE (reference sequence). CDR3 bases: TGTGCCAGCAGCTTGTCTCCGCCCGGGCGATCCTCTGGAAACACCATATATTTT. Translation: CASSLSPPGRSSGNTIYF.

There are many counts of this clonotype. The genes are TRBV12-3 or TRBV12-4 and TRBJ1-5, with D unclear. This CDR3 has 15 residues. V gave up 1 base and J gave up 7 bases, with 14 bases separating them. The CDR3 DNA sequence: TGTGCCAGCAGTTTAGGGGCAGTGGGTTCACAGCCCCAGCATTTT. It encodes CASSLGAVGSQPQHF.

The chain combines TRBV10-1 with TRBJ2-1; the D gene is possibly TRBD1 (6 bases). There are 15 residues in the CDR3. The V end was cut by 0 bases, the J end by 4 bases, with 10 bases between. Germline lookup yields CDR1 WNHNN and CDR2 SYGVQD (reference sequence). CDR3 sequence (DNA): TGCGCCAGCAGTGAGTCCGGGACACCGTACAATGAGCAGTTCTTC. It translates to CASSESGTPYNEQFF.

Ten or more counts support this clonotype. This chain joins TRBV5-1 and TRBJ1-1, with D unclear. V shed 1 base and J shed 1 base, with 5 bases lying between them. The CDR3 length is 13 residues. Germline V gene data show CDR1 as SGHRS and CDR2 as YFSETQ. CDR3 DNA: TGCGCCAGCAGCTTGAGCCAGAACACTGAAGCTTTCTTT. This sequence encodes CASSLSQNTEAFF. The variable domain in full, completed from reference TRBV5-1 and TRBJ1-1, reads KAGVTQTPRYLIKTRGQQVTLSCSPISGHRSVSWYQQTPGQGLQFLFEYFSETQRNKGNFPGRFSGRQFSNSRSEMNVSTLELGDSALYLCASSLSQNTEAFFGQGTRLTVV.

This clonotype has at least ten counts. This chain connects TRBV6-5 to TRBJ1-2; D is uncertain. CDR1 is MNHEY and CDR2 is SVGAGI in the germline V gene. With 0 bases removed from V and 8 bases from J, the gap between germline ends came to 13 bases. The length of the CDR3 is 14 residues. The CDR3 DNA sequence: TGTGCCAGCAGTTACTCGAATAGGGCTCGCGGCTACACCTTC. This gives the protein CASSYSNRARGYTF.

This clonotype was observed many times. The chain joins TRBV6-5 to TRBJ1-2, with TRBD1 matching over 8 bases. CDR3 size: 15 residues. From germline, CDR1 is MNHEY and CDR2 SVGAGI. V gave up 2 bases and J gave up 7 bases; unmatched junction bases: 9. The CDR3 reads CASSYTQTGETGYTF. The CDR3 DNA sequence: TGTGCCAGCAGTTACACCCAGACAGGGGAGACTGGCTACACCTTC.

The V gene is TRBV12-3 or TRBV12-4, the J gene TRBJ2-2; D possibly matches TRBD1 or TRBD2 (5 bases each). The V gene lost 7 bases and the J gene lost 7 bases, with 13 bases spanning the gap. This CDR3 region has 13 residues. The chain's CDR3 is CASTGSQGGELFF. The DNA for the CDR3 is TGTGCCAGCACGGGGAGTCAGGGCGGGGAGCTGTTTTTT.